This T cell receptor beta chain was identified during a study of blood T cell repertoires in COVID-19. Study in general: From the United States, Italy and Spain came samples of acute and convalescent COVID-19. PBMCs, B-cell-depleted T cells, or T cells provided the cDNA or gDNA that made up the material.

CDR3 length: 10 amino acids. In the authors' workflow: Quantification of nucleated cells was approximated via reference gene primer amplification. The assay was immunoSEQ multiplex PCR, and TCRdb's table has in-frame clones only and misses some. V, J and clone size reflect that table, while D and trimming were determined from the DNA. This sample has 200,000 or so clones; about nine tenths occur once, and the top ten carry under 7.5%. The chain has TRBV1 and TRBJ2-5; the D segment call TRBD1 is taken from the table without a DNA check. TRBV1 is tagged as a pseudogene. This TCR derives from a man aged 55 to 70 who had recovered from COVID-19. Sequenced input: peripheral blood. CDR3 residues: CTSSQRGGDF. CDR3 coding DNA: TGCACCAGCAGCCAAAGAGGGGGCGACTTC.